Below are 11 T cell receptor beta chains sequenced from a single sample in a study of blood T cells in healthy people across ages. Then a second PCR, running about 6 to 11 cycles, was carried out with a sample-barcoded 5' primer and a J-beta primer mix. In TCRdb, the 5' RACE reads were re-called with MiXCR into one record per CDR3 protein. The table has about 2 million distinct CDR3 sequences, roughly 50% seen once. Sequenced: blood. Receptor source: a woman aged 40 to 50 in good health.

The chain combines TRBV24-1 with TRBJ2-5; possibly TRBD2 for D (6 bases). The CDR3 is made up of 16 amino acids. V was shortened by 5 bases and J by 4 bases, with 19 bases between the two germline ends. Germline V gene data show CDR1 as KGHDR and CDR2 as SFDVKD. The CDR3: CATSAPGAGGRETQYF. CDR3 nucleotide sequence: TGTGCCACCAGTGCCCCGGGAGCCGGAGGTCGAGAGACCCAGTACTTC.

The chain is built from TRBV20-1 and TRBJ2-3; D may be TRBD2 (5 bases). Trimming cost V 3 bases and J 4 bases, with 11 bases left between them. Germline lookup yields CDR1 DFQATT and CDR2 SNEGSKA (reference sequence). The length of the CDR3 is 13 residues. CDR3 residues: CSASGSEADTQYF. The CDR3 nucleotides are TGCAGTGCTAGTGGGAGTGAGGCAGATACGCAGTATTTT.

The chain recombines TRBV6-2 or TRBV6-3 with TRBJ2-1; 13 bases match TRBD2. The end of the DNA fits TRBJ2-7 better, so the J call may be wrong. Germline lookup yields CDR1 MNHEY and CDR2 SVGEGT. This CDR3 is built from 17 residues. The chain's CDR3 is CASNELAGGPTDNEQYF. Written as DNA, the CDR3 is TGTGCCAGCAACGAACTAGCGGGGGGGCCTACCGACAATGAGCAGTACTTC.

The J gene is TRBJ2-1, the V gene TRBV7-2, with unresolved D. Trimming removed 4 bases from V and 3 bases from J, with 13 bases in between. From germline, CDR1 is SGHTA and CDR2 FQGNSA. The CDR3 loop spans 15 amino acids. CDR3 loop: CASSSYPSGYNEQFF. In DNA, the CDR3 is TGTGCCAGCAGCTCTTACCCCTCTGGCTACAATGAGCAGTTCTTC.

V is TRBV7-9 and J is TRBJ2-4, with D tentatively TRBD1 (5 bases). The DNA end favors TRBJ2-7, so the J call may be wrong. The CDR3 sequence is 15 residues long. Germline V CDR1 and CDR2: SEHNR, FQNEAQ (reference sequence). In DNA, the CDR3 is TGTGCCAGCAGCTTAGTCAGGGTTGCCCTGCACGAGCAGTACTTC. Translating it yields CASSLVRVALHEQYF.

This clonotype has a handful of counts. The V gene is TRBV20-1, the J gene TRBJ1-5; no firm D call. V dropped 5 bases and J dropped 0 bases, with 8 bases sitting between them. Germline V CDR1 and CDR2: DFQATT, SNEGSKA (reference sequence). The CDR3 is 13 amino acids. The CDR3: CSAQEDSNQPQHF. As DNA, the CDR3 is TGCAGTGCTCAGGAGGATAGCAATCAGCCCCAGCATTTT.

This chain joins TRBV7-2 and TRBJ2-1; 9 nucleotides match TRBD1. This CDR3 region has 15 residues. Germline assignment: CDR1 SGHTA and CDR2 FQGNSA. The V gene end was trimmed by 1 base and the J gene end by 9 bases; junction bases not matched to a gene: 7. Here the CDR3 DNA reads TGTGCCAGCAGCTTAGAACAGGGGGCGCCCGGTGAGCAGTTCTTC. Translated: CASSLEQGAPGEQFF.

V gene TRBV28 combines with J gene TRBJ2-7; 7 positions agree with TRBD1. CDR3 size: 15 residues. The germline V gene has CDR1 MDHEN and CDR2 SYDVKM. With 6 bases clipped from V and 3 bases from J, the junction kept 11 bases outside the gene matches. CDR3 loop: CASSRDSDFFYEQYF. Written as DNA, the CDR3 is TGTGCCAGCAGCCGGGACAGTGATTTTTTCTACGAGCAGTACTTC. Looking up the rest from reference TRBV28 and TRBJ2-7 gives the full variable domain: DVKVTQSSRYLVKRTGEKVFLECVQDMDHENMFWYRQDPGLGLRLIYFSYDVKMKEKGDIPEGYSVSREKKERFSLILESASTNQTSMYLCASSRDSDFFYEQYFGPGTRLTVT.

The genes are TRBV5-1 and TRBJ1-1; TRBD1 aligns across 7 bases. CDR1 SGHRS and CDR2 YFSETQ come from the germline V gene. Trimming at V came to 5 bases and at J to 4 bases, leaving 8 bases not matched to a gene. The CDR3 contains 14 residues. The CDR3 nucleotides are TGCGCCAGCAGGCCTCTTCAGGGGGTCACTGAAGCTTTCTTT. Its translation is CASRPLQGVTEAFF.

V and J are TRBV7-9 and TRBJ1-2, with 8 nucleotides matching TRBD1. Losses at the gene ends were 5 bases for V and 6 bases for J; bases not matched to a gene: 8. The CDR3 spans 14 residues. The V gene's germline CDR1 is SEHNR and CDR2 FQNEAQ (reference sequence). The CDR3 region is CASSAQDRDHGYTF. Here the CDR3 DNA reads TGTGCCAGCAGCGCCCAGGACAGGGATCATGGCTACACCTTC.

The chain combines TRBV5-6 with TRBJ2-7, with D possibly TRBD2 on 6 matching bases. Looked up from germline, CDR1 is SGHDT and CDR2 is YYEEEE. CDR3 size: 15 residues. Trimming took 0 bases from V and 0 from J, leaving 10 bases between them. CDR3: CASSLAGTFSYEQYF. The CDR3 DNA reads TGTGCCAGCAGCTTGGCCGGGACTTTCTCCTACGAGCAGTACTTC.